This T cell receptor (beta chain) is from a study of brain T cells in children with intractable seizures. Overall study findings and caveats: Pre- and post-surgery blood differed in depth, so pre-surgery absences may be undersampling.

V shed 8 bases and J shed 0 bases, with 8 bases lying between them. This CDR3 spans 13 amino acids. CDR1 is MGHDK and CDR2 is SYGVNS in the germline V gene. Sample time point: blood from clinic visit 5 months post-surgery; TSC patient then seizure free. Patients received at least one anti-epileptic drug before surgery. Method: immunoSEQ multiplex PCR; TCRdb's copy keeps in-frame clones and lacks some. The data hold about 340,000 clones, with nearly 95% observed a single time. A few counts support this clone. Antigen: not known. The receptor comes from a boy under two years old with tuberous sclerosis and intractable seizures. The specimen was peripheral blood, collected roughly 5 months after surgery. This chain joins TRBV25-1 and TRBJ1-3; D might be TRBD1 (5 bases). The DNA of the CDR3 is TGTGCCAGCTCGCAGGGCTCTGGAAACACCATATATTTT. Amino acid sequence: CASSQGSGNTIYF.